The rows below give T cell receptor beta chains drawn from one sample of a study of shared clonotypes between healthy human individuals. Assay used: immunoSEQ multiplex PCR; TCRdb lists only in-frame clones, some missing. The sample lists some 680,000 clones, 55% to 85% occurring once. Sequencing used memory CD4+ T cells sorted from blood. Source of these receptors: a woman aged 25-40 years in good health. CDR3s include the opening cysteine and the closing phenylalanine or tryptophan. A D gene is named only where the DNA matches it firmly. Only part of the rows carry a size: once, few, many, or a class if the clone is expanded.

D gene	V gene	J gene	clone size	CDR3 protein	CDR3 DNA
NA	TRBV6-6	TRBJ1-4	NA	CASSPATREKLFF	TGTGCCAGCAGCCCCGCGACCCGCGAAAAACTGTTTTTT
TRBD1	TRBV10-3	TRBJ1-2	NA	CAISEPDRGNYGYTF	TGTGCCATCAGTGAACCGGACAGGGGCAACTATGGCTACACCTTC
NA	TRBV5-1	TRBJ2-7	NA	CASSPGLVSGEQYF	TGCGCCAGCAGCCCAGGACTGGTTTCGGGGGAGCAGTACTTC
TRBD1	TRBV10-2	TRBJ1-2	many	CASSESGQEGGYTF	TGCGCCAGCAGTGAGTCAGGACAGGAGGGCGGCTACACCTTC
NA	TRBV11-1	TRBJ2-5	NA	CASSSAGAQYF	TGTGCCAGCAGCTCGGCTGGGGCCCAGTACTTC
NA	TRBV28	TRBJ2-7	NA	CASRTGGYEQYF	TGTGCCAGCAGGACAGGTGGCTACGAGCAGTACTTC
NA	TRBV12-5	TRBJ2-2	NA	CASGLARDVAGNTGELFF	TGTGCTAGTGGTTTGGCACGGGACGTGGCGGGAAACACCGGGGAGCTGTTTTTT
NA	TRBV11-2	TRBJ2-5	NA	CASSSSVGAQYF	TGTGCCAGCAGCTCCTCAGTAGGGGCCCAGTACTTC
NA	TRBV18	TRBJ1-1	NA	CASSPQKGEKMNTEAFF	TGTGCCAGCTCACCACAAAAGGGAGAGAAAATGAACACTGAAGCTTTCTTT
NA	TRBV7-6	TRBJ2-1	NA	CASSLVAGVLNNEQFF	TGTGCCAGCAGCTTAGTCGCAGGGGTCCTGAACAATGAGCAGTTCTTC
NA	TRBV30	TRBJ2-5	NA	CAWSLEMGPQETQYF	TGTGCCTGGAGCCTTGAGATGGGCCCCCAAGAGACCCAGTACTTC
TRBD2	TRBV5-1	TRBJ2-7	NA	CASSSGVAGGLDEQYF	TGCGCCAGCAGCTCCGGGGTAGCGGGAGGTCTAGACGAGCAGTACTTC
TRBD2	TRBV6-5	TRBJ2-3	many	CASSVAGRPDTQYF	TGTGCCAGCAGTGTAGCGGGCCGTCCGGATACGCAGTATTTT
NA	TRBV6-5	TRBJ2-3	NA	CASSSNLLGTDTQYF	TGTGCCAGCAGCTCTAATCTGTTAGGCACAGATACGCAGTATTTT
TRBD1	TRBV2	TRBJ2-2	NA	CASRRTGNAGELFF	TGTGCCAGCAGGAGGACAGGGAACGCCGGGGAGCTGTTTTTT
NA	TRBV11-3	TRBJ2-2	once	CASSSRSDTGELFF	TGTGCCAGCAGCTCCCGGTCCGACACCGGGGAGCTGTTTTTT
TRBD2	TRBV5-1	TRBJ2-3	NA	CASSFGSGTSTDTQYF	TGCGCCAGCAGCTTCGGGAGCGGGACTAGCACAGATACGCAGTATTTT
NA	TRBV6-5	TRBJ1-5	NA	CASSYGRESQPQHF	TGTGCCAGCAGTTACGGGAGGGAGTCTCAGCCCCAGCATTTT
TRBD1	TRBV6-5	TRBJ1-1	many	CASSYPGGTEAFF	TGTGCCAGCAGTTACCCAGGGGGAACTGAAGCTTTCTTT
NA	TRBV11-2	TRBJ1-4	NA	CASSSRHFATNEKLFF	TGTGCCAGCAGCTCCAGACACTTTGCAACTAATGAAAAACTGTTTTTT
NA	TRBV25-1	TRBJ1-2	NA	CASSRGIYGYTF	TGTGCCAGCAGCCGAGGGATTTATGGCTACACCTTC
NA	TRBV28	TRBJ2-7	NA	CASSRDRTFYEQYF	TGTGCCAGCAGCCGAGACAGGACCTTCTACGAGCAGTACTTC
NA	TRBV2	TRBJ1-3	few	CASTQRQSSLSGNTIYF	TGTGCCAGCACCCAAAGGCAGAGTTCATTATCTGGAAACACCATATATTTT
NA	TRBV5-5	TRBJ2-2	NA	CASSPRDGTGELFF	TGTGCCAGCAGCCCACGGGACGGCACCGGGGAGCTGTTTTTT
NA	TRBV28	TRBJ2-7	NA	CATGGLYEQYF	TGTGCCACCGGAGGACTCTACGAGCAGTACTTC
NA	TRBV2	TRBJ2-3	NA	CASSGSWDMGDAQYF	TGTGCCAGCAGTGGTTCGTGGGATATGGGGGATGCGCAGTATTTT
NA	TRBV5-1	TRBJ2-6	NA	CASSFAGANVLTF	TGCGCCAGCAGCTTCGCTGGGGCCAACGTCCTGACTTTC
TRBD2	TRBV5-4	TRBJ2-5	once	CASSFKSGTSVSQETQYF	TGTGCCAGCAGCTTCAAATCCGGGACTAGCGTTTCCCAAGAGACCCAGTACTTC
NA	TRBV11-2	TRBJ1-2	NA	CASSRTENYGYTF	TGTGCCAGCAGCCGGACGGAGAACTATGGCTACACCTTC
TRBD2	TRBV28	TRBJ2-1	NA	CASSLESGASYNEQFF	TGTGCCAGCAGTTTAGAGAGCGGGGCCTCCTACAATGAGCAGTTCTTC
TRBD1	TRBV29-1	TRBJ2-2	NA	CSVDGQGARGTGELFF	TGCAGCGTTGACGGCCAGGGGGCGCGGGGCACCGGGGAGCTGTTTTTT
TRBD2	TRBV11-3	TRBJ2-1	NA	CASSWGTGRLAGGYNEQFF	TGTGCCAGCAGCTGGGGGACAGGTCGACTAGCGGGAGGTTACAATGAGCAGTTCTTC
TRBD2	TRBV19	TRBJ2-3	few	CASSIIDGAGGPDSTDTQYF	TGTGCCAGTAGTATCATCGACGGAGCGGGAGGGCCTGATAGCACAGATACGCAGTATTTT
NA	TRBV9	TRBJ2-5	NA	CASSVSQGTGETQYF	TGTGCCAGCAGCGTATCTCAGGGAACGGGCGAGACCCAGTACTTC
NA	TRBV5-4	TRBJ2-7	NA	CASSRDGDSSYEQYF	TGTGCCAGCAGCCGGGACGGCGATAGCTCCTACGAGCAGTACTTC